These T cell receptor beta chains were read from a single sample in a study of blood T cell repertoires in COVID-19. This table comes from immunoSEQ multiplex PCR, and its TCRdb copy is limited to in-frame clones, with some not included. The sample has about 320,000 clones; more than 90% are singletons. The source material was PBMCs or T cells enriched from blood (not recorded which). The receptors come from a woman in her 30s who had been exposed to COVID-19. Both conserved end residues are part of each CDR3. Fields, in order: D gene, J gene, V gene, clone size, CDR3 length, CDR3 DNA, CDR3 protein. The D gene is left open where the match is weak. Some rows mark clone size as missing; the rest say once, few, many or name a class of expanded clone.

d_gene: TRBD1
j_gene: TRBJ1-1
v_gene: TRBV10-3
abundance: NA
len: 16
CDR3nt: TGTGCCATCAGCCAAGGGACAGGGGGGTTGAACACTGAAGCTTTCTTT
CDR3aa: CAISQGTGGLNTEAFF

d_gene: NA
j_gene: TRBJ2-1
v_gene: TRBV29-1
abundance: NA
len: 13
CDR3nt: TGCAGCGTCGCACGGGACTCTTACAATGAGCAGTTCTTC
CDR3aa: CSVARDSYNEQFF

d_gene: NA
j_gene: TRBJ2-3
v_gene: TRBV5-1
abundance: NA
len: 15
CDR3nt: TGCGCCAGCAGCTTGGCCCACAGATACACAGATACGCAGTATTTT
CDR3aa: CASSLAHRYTDTQYF

d_gene: NA
j_gene: TRBJ1-2
v_gene: TRBV5-4
abundance: NA
len: 15
CDR3nt: TGTGCCAGCAGCTCTTGGGGGAGGCTCAGGGATGGCTACACCTTC
CDR3aa: CASSSWGRLRDGYTF

d_gene: NA
j_gene: TRBJ2-1
v_gene: TRBV7-9
abundance: NA
len: 15
CDR3nt: TGTGCCAGCAGCTTTGGTAGGGGGGGTTACAATGAGCAGTTCTTC
CDR3aa: CASSFGRGGYNEQFF

d_gene: NA
j_gene: TRBJ2-7
v_gene: TRBV7-2
abundance: NA
len: 16
CDR3nt: TGTGCCAGCAGCTTAGGAGGCGGATCAAAGGCCCCCGAGCAGTACTTC
CDR3aa: CASSLGGGSKAPEQYF

d_gene: TRBD1
j_gene: TRBJ1-4
v_gene: TRBV5-1
abundance: NA
len: 14
CDR3nt: TGCGCCAGCAGCTTCGGGACAGGGAACGAAAAACTGTTTTTT
CDR3aa: CASSFGTGNEKLFF

d_gene: TRBD2
j_gene: TRBJ2-5
v_gene: TRBV11-2
abundance: NA
len: 16
CDR3nt: TGTGCCAGCAGCTTATTTGCCCTAGCGGGAGGGGAGACCCAGTACTTC
CDR3aa: CASSLFALAGGETQYF

d_gene: NA
j_gene: TRBJ1-1
v_gene: TRBV7-9
abundance: once
len: 14
CDR3nt: TGTGCCAGCAGCCCGGGACAAGGTGAGACTGAAGCTTTCTTT
CDR3aa: CASSPGQGETEAFF

d_gene: TRBD1
j_gene: TRBJ1-2
v_gene: TRBV6-5
abundance: NA
len: 14
CDR3nt: TGTGCCAGCAGTTACCAGGACAGGGATAGGGGCTACACCTTC
CDR3aa: CASSYQDRDRGYTF

d_gene: NA
j_gene: TRBJ2-3
v_gene: TRBV11-2
abundance: NA
len: 16
CDR3nt: TGTGCCAGCAGCTTAGGGGTATGGGCTAGCGAAGATACGCAGTATTTT
CDR3aa: CASSLGVWASEDTQYF